These T cell receptor beta chains were read from a single sample in a study of blood T cell repertoires in COVID-19. Only in-frame clones appear in the TCRdb table, and some are missing; sequencing was by immunoSEQ multiplex PCR. Among approximately 360,000 clones listed, under 85% were seen once. Specimen: PBMCs or T cells enriched from blood (not recorded which). These receptors were collected from a woman between 45 and 60 years old who had recovered from COVID-19. Each CDR3 is given without its conserved first and last residue.

J gene	V gene	CDR3 protein
TRBJ1-6	TRBV25-1	ASSRDMANNSPLH
TRBJ2-3	TRBV25-1	ASGGVGPNTQY
TRBJ2-2	TRBV5-1	ASSGAGVGTGELF
TRBJ2-1	TRBV5-1	ASSLSGQGANEQF
TRBJ2-7	TRBV6-5	ASKVKGSYEQY
TRBJ2-1	TRBV6-5	ASQTRQAAEQF
TRBJ1-5	TRBV6-1	ASSESGGNQPQH
TRBJ2-1	TRBV10-3	AISELAGYNEQF
TRBJ1-2	TRBV7-2	ASSLGGLDGYT
TRBJ2-6	TRBV6-2/TRBV6-3	ASSYSPGQGFSGANVLT
TRBJ2-1	TRBV28	ASSSILAGYEQF
TRBJ1-2	TRBV7-8	ASSLDGRQTYGYT
TRBJ1-1	TRBV19	ASSPLTNTEAF
TRBJ1-1	TRBV7-9	ASSLDRGNMNTEAF
TRBJ1-2	TRBV4-1	ASSRTYRDRGNPNYGYT
TRBJ1-6	TRBV11-3	ASSLVGENSPLH
TRBJ1-2	TRBV5-6	ASSLIRLSYGYT
TRBJ2-2	TRBV2	ASKRLLERTGELF
TRBJ1-2	TRBV19	ASSSGEYGYT
TRBJ1-2	TRBV5-8	ASSLRGRPNYGYT
TRBJ1-5	TRBV12-3/TRBV12-4	ASSWSSNQPQH
TRBJ2-2	TRBV10-3	AISRDLTANTGELF
TRBJ1-1	TRBV5-5	ASSLGGRHMNTEAF
TRBJ1-1	TRBV18	ASSPFGGWELNTEAF
TRBJ2-7	TRBV30	AWSWESYEQY
TRBJ2-5	TRBV5-4	ASRRAGGGVETQY
TRBJ2-7	TRBV5-6	ASSRISGRIVYEQY
TRBJ1-1	TRBV27	ASSYAQQGAAF
TRBJ2-7	TRBV7-2	ASSFSSGGTGAEQY
TRBJ1-3	TRBV5-6	ASSLGLTSGNTIY
TRBJ2-2	TRBV19	ASTLGGWNTGELF
TRBJ1-2	TRBV11-3	ASSPWDRGDYGYT
TRBJ2-3	TRBV5-1	ASSPPEGLTDTQY
TRBJ2-1	TRBV29-1	SGSQTSPGEQF
TRBJ2-7	TRBV4-2	ASSLQPGHINYEQY
TRBJ1-1	TRBV2	ASSDRTGYPEAF
TRBJ2-7	TRBV7-2	ASSLARAGVGSWY
TRBJ1-2	TRBV18	ASSPLDTNYGYT
TRBJ1-2	TRBV5-4	ASSPDSVKYGYT
TRBJ2-7	TRBV15	ATSRPGQGYEQY
TRBJ1-1	TRBV6-5	ATRRYIEAF
TRBJ1-2	TRBV5-3	ARSLADRVPYGYT
TRBJ1-2	TRBV12-3/TRBV12-4	ASSSDSLYGYT
TRBJ1-1	TRBV9	ASSPSAGLKNTEAF
TRBJ1-5	TRBV10-3	AISPGGNQPQH
TRBJ2-7	TRBV30	AWTPRTSGNFLLKQY
TRBJ2-2	TRBV5-4	ASSLGSSGQAYTGELF
TRBJ1-2	TRBV5-5	ASTPWSTLANYGYT
TRBJ1-2	TRBV18	ASSPERYNYT
TRBJ1-2	TRBV6-1	ASSEGANYGYT
TRBJ1-6	TRBV2	ASTGLRDSPLH